This T cell receptor beta chain comes out of a study of regulatory T cells in long-lasting Graves disease. In regard to this clonotype: Its antigen is still unknown.

Time point indicated: newly diagnosed GD, antithyroid drugs for less than 3 months. With RNA extracted from PBMCs as input, the TCR library was made. Study-level results: Thyroid tissue went unexamined; only peripheral blood was analyzed. Persistent disease favored TRBV28, TRBJ1-2 and TRBJ2-5.

CDR3 regions were amplified by Arm-PCR using iRepertoire HTBI primers to build TCR beta libraries. Via MiXCR, TCRdb re-called the multiplex PCR reads, giving one row per CDR3 protein. The table includes about 470,000 distinct CDR3 sequences, about 17% detected once. Per germline, CDR1 SQVTM and CDR2 ANQGSEA. The CDR3 length is 10 residues. With 3 bases removed from V and 5 bases from J, the gap between germline ends came to 4 bases. The same data also contributed to another study, on T cells in Graves' hyperthyroidism and ophthalmopathy.

The source is a man aged 35 to 55 with Graves disease. The rearrangement links TRBV29-1 to TRBJ1-1, with unresolved D. The specimen was peripheral blood mononuclear cells (PBMCs), collected at new diagnosis, from a patient treated with antithyroid drugs. The CDR3 DNA follows: TGCAGCGTTGAGGTTACTGAAGCTTTCTTT. Translation gives CSVEVTEAFF.